This T cell receptor (beta chain) is from a study of shared clonotypes between healthy human individuals. The method was immunoSEQ multiplex PCR; TCRdb's version includes in-frame clones alone and lacks a portion of them. The sample has about 2.1 million clones; roughly 93% are singletons. This clone was counted only a few times. The antigen is undetermined. Study-level results: The sampled material consisted only of blood, and tissue repertoires are likely to differ. Between four donors, naive CD4 clonotypes were shared at a level of around 5.1%. The represented genetic and exposure-history diversity was limited by the small number of donors.

Naivety among CD8 cells was defined by CD45RO negativity and positive CCR7 selection, thereby excluding terminally differentiated effector memory CD45RA+ cells. V dropped 1 base and J dropped 9; count of bases not matched to a gene: 6. The CDR3 spans 13 residues. Germline V gene sequence: CDR1 GTSNPN, CDR2 SVGIG (reference sequence). Sequencing was performed on naive CD8+ T cells from PBMCs. This TCR came from a man between 18 and 29 years old in good health. Some clones in this sample may be carry-over from other donors' samples. The chain has TRBV30 and TRBJ1-5; TRBD1 matches at 7 bases. The DNA of the CDR3 is TGTGCCTGGAGTGCGACAGGGAAGTGGCCCCAGCATTTT. It codes for CAWSATGKWPQHF.